This T cell receptor (beta chain) was retrieved from a study of T-cell reconstitution after alpha-beta-depleted transplantation in children. Study-wide findings and caveats: Expanded graft clones, several hundred of them, were reportedly the source of alpha-beta T cells about two months after transplant. A year post-transplant, T-cell counts and diversity derived mostly from newly produced T cells.

CDR3 size: 13 residues. The ends lost 7 bases at V and 5 bases at J; junction bases unmatched: 4. The germline gives CDR1 DFQATT, CDR2 SNEGSKA (reference sequence). Details on this clonotype: Its antigen is not identified.

A library of TCRbeta sequences, prepared with unique molecular identifiers, was generated. TCRdb fed the PCR reads into MiXCR, producing one record per CDR3 protein. The sample includes roughly 490,000 distinct CDR3 sequences, roughly 10% seen only once; the top ten take 11% to 15%. This TCR was recovered from a female patient aged 2-9 years who had a stem cell transplant for aplastic anemia, so the T cells may come from the graft donor. The chain combines TRBV20-1 with TRBJ2-5, with 13 bases identical to TRBD2. The sequencing used PBMCs, mostly from graft donor cells, collected 180 days after TCRalphabeta/CD19-depleted stem cell transplant. CDR3 in DNA: TGCAGTGGGACTAGCGGGAGCGTGGAGACCCAGTACTTC. Translating it yields CSGTSGSVETQYF.